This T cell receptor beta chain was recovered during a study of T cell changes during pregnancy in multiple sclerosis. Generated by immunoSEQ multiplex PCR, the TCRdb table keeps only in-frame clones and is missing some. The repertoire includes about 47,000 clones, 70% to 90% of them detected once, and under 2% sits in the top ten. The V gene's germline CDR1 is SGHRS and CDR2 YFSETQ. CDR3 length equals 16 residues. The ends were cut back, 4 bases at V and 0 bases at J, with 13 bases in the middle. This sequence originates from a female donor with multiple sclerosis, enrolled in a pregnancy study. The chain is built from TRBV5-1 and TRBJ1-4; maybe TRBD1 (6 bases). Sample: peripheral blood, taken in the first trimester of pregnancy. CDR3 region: CASSITGSTTNEKLFF. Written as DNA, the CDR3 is TGCGCCAGCAGCATAACAGGGTCTACAACTAATGAAAAACTGTTTTTT.